Described below is a single T cell receptor (beta chain) sequence and its context. The data derive from a study of blood T cell repertoires in COVID-19. Study context: Some COVID-19 samples were acute and others convalescent; all came from the United States, Italy and Spain. In each case, the material was cDNA or gDNA derived from T cells, B-cell-depleted T cells, or PBMCs.

This CDR3 comprises 21 residues. V gave up 2 bases and J gave up 4 bases; unmatched junction bases: 19. Germline V lookup: CDR1 SNHLY, CDR2 FYNNEI. In the original analysis: Cell counts per sample came from amplifying reference gene primers. Here immunoSEQ multiplex PCR was the method, and the copy in TCRdb shows in-frame clones only, minus some. That table furnishes V, J and clone size, whereas the DNA furnished D and trimming. The sample includes over 200,000 clones, over 80% of them seen just once. Individuals drawn from about two dozen US areas were about 18 to 95 years old. This clonotype originated in a woman aged 25-40 years who had been exposed to COVID-19. The V call is TRBV2, the J call TRBJ2-1; 11 positions agree with TRBD2. The sample comprised PBMCs or T cells enriched from blood (not recorded which). CDR3 nucleotide sequence: TGTGCCAGCAGTGAACAGGTTGTGGCTAGCGGGAGGTGGCCGGGATACAATGAGCAGTTCTTC. Its protein is CASSEQVVASGRWPGYNEQFF.